Below, 10 T cell receptor beta chains from the same sample are listed, as sequenced in a study of blood T cells in healthy people across ages. With a J-beta primer mix and a sample-barcoded 5' primer, a second PCR ran about 6 to 11 cycles. TCRdb used MiXCR to reprocess the 5' RACE reads, holding one entry per CDR3 protein. The sample lists fewer than 2,000,000 distinct CDR3 sequences, approximately 40% occurring once. The sequenced sample was blood. These receptors came from a human donor in good health.

The CDR3 region is CASRLGVSDGYTF. CDR3 bases: TGTGCCAGCAGACTGGGGGTATCTGATGGCTACACCTTC. V is TRBV6-6 and J is TRBJ1-2; tentatively, D is TRBD1 (5 bases). Trimming pared 6 bases from V and 6 bases from J, leaving 14 bases between. Germline assignment: CDR1 MNHNY and CDR2 SVGAGI (reference sequence). CDR3 length: 13 residues.

The rearrangement joins TRBV6-1 to TRBJ2-5, with TRBD1 as a possible D gene (6 bases). The CDR3 extends over 12 amino acids. Germline V gene lookup returns CDR1 MNHNS and CDR2 SASEGT. V gave up 11 bases and J gave up 11 bases, with 21 bases separating them. The CDR3, as DNA: TGTGCCGCATCAAACAGGGCCTCTGAGCAGTACTTC. As protein: CAASNRASEQYF.

The DNA for the CDR3 is TGTGCCGGCTCCGGGACAGCTTTCTACGAGCAGTACTTC. Protein product: CAGSGTAFYEQYF. This chain joins TRBV6-2 or TRBV6-3 and TRBJ2-4; 7 bases are a match to TRBD1. The J call may be in error: the DNA end matches TRBJ2-7 better. The CDR3 length is 13 residues. CDR1 is MNHEY and CDR2 is SVGEGT in the germline V gene.

Concerning this clonotype itself: Relative to the germline gene, one junction end is altered; a read error may explain this. This rearrangement joins TRBV11-2 to TRBJ1-6; D may be TRBD1 (6 bases). CDR1 and CDR2 (germline): SGHAT, FQNNGV. CDR3 size: 15 residues. CDR3 coding DNA: TGTACCAGCAGCTTAGGGGGTATAAGGAATTCACCCCTCCACTTT. Translation: CTSSLGGIRNSPLHF.

This clonotype turned up a few times. The V gene is TRBV7-2, the J gene TRBJ2-7; D remains ambiguous. The V gene's germline CDR1 is SGHTA and CDR2 FQGNSA. With 1 base removed from V and 1 base from J, the gap between germline ends came to 11 bases. This CDR3 region has 15 residues. CDR3 bases: TGTGCCAGCAGCTTAGATCTCGGCGGTTCCTACGAGCAGTACTTC. Encoded protein: CASSLDLGGSYEQYF.

As concerns this clonotype: At one end, the junction sequence differs from germline, possibly due to a read error. The V and J genes are TRBV29-1 and TRBJ1-4; 11 bases line up with TRBD1. CDR1 and CDR2 (germline): SQVTM, ANQGSEA. There are 14 residues in the CDR3. For the CDR3, the DNA is TGCAGCATTAGTCGGGGACAGGGGGGTGAAAAATTGTTTTTT. It specifies CSISRGQGGEKLFF. Combining the CDR3 with reference TRBV29-1 and TRBJ1-4 gives the whole variable domain SAVISQKPSRDICQRGTSLTIQCQVDSQVTMMFWYRQQPGQSLTLIATANQGSEATYESGFVIDKFPISRPNLTFSTLTVSNMSPEDSSIYLCSISRGQGGEKLFFGSGTQLSVL.

The chain couples TRBV20-1 to TRBJ1-1; no clear D gene. The V gene's germline CDR1 is DFQATT and CDR2 SNEGSKA (reference sequence). CDR3 length equals 13 residues. Trimming pared 6 bases from V and 3 bases from J, leaving 14 bases between. CDR3 bases: TGCAGTGCCGGCACGGGCTCGGACACTGAAGCTTTCTTT. Its translation: CSAGTGSDTEAFF.

The gene calls are TRBV20-1 and TRBJ1-4, with unresolved D. The CDR3 is 15 amino acids. Trimming shortened V by 3 bases and J by 8 bases, and 19 bases separated the two germline ends. The germline gives CDR1 DFQATT, CDR2 SNEGSKA (reference sequence). The DNA for the CDR3 is TGCAGTGCTAGGTCGCCCCTCGAGAGAAGGGAAAAACTGTTTTTT. Translation: CSARSPLERREKLFF.

This clonotype was counted between two and nine times. The genes are TRBV2 and TRBJ1-3; D gene ambiguous. Germline V lookup: CDR1 SNHLY, CDR2 FYNNEI. Trimming took off 3 bases at V and 2 bases at J, with 8 bases between the two ends. This CDR3 region has 14 residues. CDR3 sequence: CASSEGVAGNTIYF. The CDR3 DNA reads TGTGCCAGCAGTGAGGGCGTCGCTGGAAACACCATATATTTT.

This rearrangement joins TRBV6-6 to TRBJ1-6, with unresolved D. The germline V gene has CDR1 MNHNY and CDR2 SVGAGI (reference sequence). The CDR3 has 15 residues. Trimming pared 2 bases from V and 10 bases from J, leaving 15 bases between. CDR3 sequence: CASSYEGRSGSPLHF. For the CDR3, the DNA is TGTGCCAGCAGTTACGAGGGCAGGTCGGGGTCACCCCTCCACTTT.